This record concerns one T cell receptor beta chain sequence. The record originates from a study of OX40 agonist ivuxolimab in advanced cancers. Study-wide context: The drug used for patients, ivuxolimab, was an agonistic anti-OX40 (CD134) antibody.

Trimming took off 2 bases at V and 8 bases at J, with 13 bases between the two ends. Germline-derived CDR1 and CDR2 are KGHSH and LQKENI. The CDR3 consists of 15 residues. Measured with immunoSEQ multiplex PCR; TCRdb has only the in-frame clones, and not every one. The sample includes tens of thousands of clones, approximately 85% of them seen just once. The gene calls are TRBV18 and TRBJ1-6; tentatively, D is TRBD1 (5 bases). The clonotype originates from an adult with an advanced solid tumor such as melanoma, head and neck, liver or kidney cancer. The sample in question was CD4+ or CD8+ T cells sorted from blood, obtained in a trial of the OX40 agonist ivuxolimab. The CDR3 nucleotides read TGTGCCAGCTCACCATGGCAGGGAATGGATTCACCCCTCCACTTT. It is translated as CASSPWQGMDSPLHF.